This is a list of T cell receptor beta chains from one sample in a study of cytomegalovirus exposure and HLA in healthy donors. Generated by immunoSEQ multiplex PCR, the TCRdb table keeps only in-frame clones and is missing some. This table has 130,000 to 150,000 clones, 80% appearing once. What was sequenced was PBMCs. The receptors were sampled from a man aged 30 to 39 in good health and CMV-seronegative. CDR3s leave out the opening cysteine and the closing phenylalanine or tryptophan. The order of the fields is J gene, V gene, CDR3 protein.

j_gene: TRBJ1-1; v_gene: TRBV5-4; CDR3aa: ASSPRTGGLNTEAF
j_gene: TRBJ2-1; v_gene: TRBV5-1; CDR3aa: ASSTGLAGYNEQF
j_gene: TRBJ2-5; v_gene: TRBV27; CDR3aa: ASTPAGGKEETQY
j_gene: TRBJ2-7; v_gene: TRBV4-1; CDR3aa: ASSQGSKAYEQY
j_gene: TRBJ2-5; v_gene: TRBV5-6; CDR3aa: ASSLTDRGETQY
j_gene: TRBJ2-2; v_gene: TRBV7-8; CDR3aa: ASSRRGRQGDVHTGELF
j_gene: TRBJ2-7; v_gene: TRBV7-9; CDR3aa: ASSFSSVEQY
j_gene: TRBJ2-7; v_gene: TRBV6-1; CDR3aa: ASSFTGAEQY
j_gene: TRBJ2-7; v_gene: TRBV7-9; CDR3aa: ASSLSGRSYEQY
j_gene: TRBJ2-7; v_gene: TRBV6-7; CDR3aa: ASSYSIAGGPYEQY
j_gene: TRBJ2-2; v_gene: TRBV7-9; CDR3aa: ASSTYRGRGAGELF
j_gene: TRBJ1-1; v_gene: TRBV29-1; CDR3aa: SVKTGSDTEAF
j_gene: TRBJ2-1; v_gene: TRBV5-4; CDR3aa: ASSFLASGINEQF
j_gene: TRBJ1-1; v_gene: TRBV19; CDR3aa: ASSIGNMNTEAF
j_gene: TRBJ1-4; v_gene: TRBV6-6; CDR3aa: ASSSADRDREKLF
j_gene: TRBJ2-7; v_gene: TRBV28; CDR3aa: ASSPWTGRTEQY
j_gene: TRBJ2-7; v_gene: TRBV27; CDR3aa: ASSYSGETSYEQY
j_gene: TRBJ1-1; v_gene: TRBV6-5; CDR3aa: ASSPNRPGGTEAF
j_gene: TRBJ1-5; v_gene: TRBV9; CDR3aa: ASSLPSNQPQH
j_gene: TRBJ2-5; v_gene: TRBV28; CDR3aa: ASSSPGLAGETQY
j_gene: TRBJ2-5; v_gene: TRBV6-1; CDR3aa: ASSDSGAPETQY
j_gene: TRBJ1-2; v_gene: TRBV7-9; CDR3aa: ASSLGAENYGYT
j_gene: TRBJ1-3; v_gene: TRBV5-1; CDR3aa: ASSQEDQSGNTIY
j_gene: TRBJ1-2; v_gene: TRBV2; CDR3aa: ASSGAVGGYT
j_gene: TRBJ1-1; v_gene: TRBV15; CDR3aa: ATSRALDTEAF
j_gene: TRBJ2-1; v_gene: TRBV5-1; CDR3aa: ASSLAWGQGIGEQF
j_gene: TRBJ1-1; v_gene: TRBV19; CDR3aa: ASSLRVLNTEAF
j_gene: TRBJ1-5; v_gene: TRBV11-2; CDR3aa: ASSFQGGRQPQH
j_gene: TRBJ2-7; v_gene: TRBV19; CDR3aa: ASSADTTYEQY
j_gene: TRBJ1-1; v_gene: TRBV2; CDR3aa: ASSEPNDWS
j_gene: TRBJ2-5; v_gene: TRBV19; CDR3aa: ASSTGLAGEETQY
j_gene: TRBJ2-3; v_gene: TRBV18; CDR3aa: ASSPPGTYTQY
j_gene: TRBJ1-2; v_gene: TRBV28; CDR3aa: ASSLQGWDGYT
j_gene: TRBJ2-5; v_gene: TRBV5-4; CDR3aa: ASSSRDREQETQY
j_gene: TRBJ2-1; v_gene: TRBV5-1; CDR3aa: ASSSSDYFSYNEQF
j_gene: TRBJ2-2; v_gene: TRBV29-1; CDR3aa: SVGSGTGGTGELF
j_gene: TRBJ1-1; v_gene: TRBV2; CDR3aa: ASSEDRGTEAF
j_gene: TRBJ2-1; v_gene: TRBV2; CDR3aa: ASSQTGYEQF
j_gene: TRBJ1-2; v_gene: TRBV5-1; CDR3aa: ASSPDRVEGYT
j_gene: TRBJ2-7; v_gene: TRBV27; CDR3aa: ASIRRGPGLLSYEQY
j_gene: TRBJ2-2; v_gene: TRBV5-1; CDR3aa: ASSLYQGTYTGELF
j_gene: NA; v_gene: TRBV30; CDR3aa: AWSLTQAYEQY
j_gene: TRBJ2-1; v_gene: TRBV28; CDR3aa: ASSQPPLRSGGVDEQF
j_gene: TRBJ1-1; v_gene: TRBV13; CDR3aa: ASSLVASGGGAF
j_gene: TRBJ1-4; v_gene: TRBV27; CDR3aa: ASSTRGRENEKLF
j_gene: TRBJ1-1; v_gene: TRBV28; CDR3aa: ASSLMRTEAF
j_gene: TRBJ2-7; v_gene: TRBV19; CDR3aa: ASSNGRLSYEQY
j_gene: TRBJ2-1; v_gene: TRBV7-3; CDR3aa: ASSLTGTSGYNEQF
j_gene: TRBJ1-3; v_gene: TRBV15; CDR3aa: ATSRIKGALAGNTIY
j_gene: TRBJ2-6; v_gene: TRBV4-2; CDR3aa: ASSQAQGGFGANVLT
j_gene: TRBJ1-6; v_gene: TRBV5-4; CDR3aa: ASSRSAGDMGNSPLH
j_gene: TRBJ1-2; v_gene: TRBV28; CDR3aa: ASTTTGGRSGYT